This T cell receptor beta chain was sequenced in a study of CD8 T cells in Susac syndrome. The V and J ends lost 6 bases and 1 base respectively, with 14 bases between them. The CDR3 runs to 15 residues. Reverse transcription of 0.5 to 1 ug RNA was performed with random hexamers. TCRdb processed the immunoSEQ multiplex PCR reads anew with MiXCR; each CDR3 protein has one entry. The table shows tens of thousands of distinct CDR3 sequences, with about 94% occurring only once. The clonotype was recovered from a human donor with Susac syndrome. The V call is TRBV12-3 or TRBV12-4, the J call TRBJ2-3; D is possibly TRBD1 (6 bases). Material for sequencing was CD8+ T cells from PBMCs. CDR3 loop: CASSLGGIGTDTQYF. The CDR3 nucleotides are TGTGCCAGCAGCCTAGGGGGAATCGGCACAGATACGCAGTATTTT.